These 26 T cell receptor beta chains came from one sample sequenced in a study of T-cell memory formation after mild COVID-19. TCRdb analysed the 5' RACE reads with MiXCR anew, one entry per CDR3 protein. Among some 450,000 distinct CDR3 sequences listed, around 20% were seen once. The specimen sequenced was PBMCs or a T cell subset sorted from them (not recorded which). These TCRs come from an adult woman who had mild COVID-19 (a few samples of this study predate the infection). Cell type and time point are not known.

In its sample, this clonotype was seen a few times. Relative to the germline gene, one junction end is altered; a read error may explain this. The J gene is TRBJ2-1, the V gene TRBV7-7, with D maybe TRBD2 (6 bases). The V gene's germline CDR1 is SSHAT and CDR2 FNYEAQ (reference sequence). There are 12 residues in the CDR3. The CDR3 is CASSEGLGEQFF. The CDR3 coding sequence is TGTGCTAGCAGCGAGGGACTTGGGGAGCAGTTCTTC.

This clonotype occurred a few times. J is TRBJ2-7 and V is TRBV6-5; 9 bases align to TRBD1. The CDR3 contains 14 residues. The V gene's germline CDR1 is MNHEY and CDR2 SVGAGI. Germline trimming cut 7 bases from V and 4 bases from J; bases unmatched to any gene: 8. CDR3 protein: CASNPGQGKYEQYF. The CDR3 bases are TGTGCCAGCAACCCGGGACAGGGTAAATACGAGCAGTACTTC.

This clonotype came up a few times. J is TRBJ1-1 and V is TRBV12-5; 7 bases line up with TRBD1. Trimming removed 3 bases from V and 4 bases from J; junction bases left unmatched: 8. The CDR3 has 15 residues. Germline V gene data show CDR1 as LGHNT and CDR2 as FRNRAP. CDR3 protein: CASGFGTEGPTEAFF. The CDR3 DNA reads TGTGCTAGTGGTTTCGGGACAGAGGGGCCCACTGAAGCTTTCTTT.

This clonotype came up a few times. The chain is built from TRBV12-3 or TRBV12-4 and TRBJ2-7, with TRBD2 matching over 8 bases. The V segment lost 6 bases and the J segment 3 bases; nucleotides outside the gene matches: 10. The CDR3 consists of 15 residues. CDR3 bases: TGTGCCAGCAGCAAAAGCGGGAGTGGGGACTACGAGCAGTACTTC. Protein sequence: CASSKSGSGDYEQYF.

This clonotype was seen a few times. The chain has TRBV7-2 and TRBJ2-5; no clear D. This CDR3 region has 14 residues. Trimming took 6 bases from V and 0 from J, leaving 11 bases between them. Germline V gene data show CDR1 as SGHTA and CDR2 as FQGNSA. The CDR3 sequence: CASSPPGYQETQYF. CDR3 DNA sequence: TGTGCCAGCAGTCCTCCTGGGTACCAAGAGACCCAGTACTTC.

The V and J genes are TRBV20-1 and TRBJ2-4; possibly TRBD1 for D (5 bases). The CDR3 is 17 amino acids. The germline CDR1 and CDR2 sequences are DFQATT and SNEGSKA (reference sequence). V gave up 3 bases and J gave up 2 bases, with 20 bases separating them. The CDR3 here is CSASWIGADQTKNIQYF. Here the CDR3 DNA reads TGCAGTGCTAGCTGGATTGGGGCAGACCAAACCAAAAACATTCAGTACTTC.

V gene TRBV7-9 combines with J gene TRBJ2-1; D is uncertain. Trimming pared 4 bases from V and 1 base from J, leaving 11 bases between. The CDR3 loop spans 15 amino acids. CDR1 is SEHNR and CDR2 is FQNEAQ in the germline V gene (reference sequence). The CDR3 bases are TGTGCCAGCAGCTCCCACAGTGGTTCCTACAATGAGCAGTTCTTC. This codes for CASSSHSGSYNEQFF.

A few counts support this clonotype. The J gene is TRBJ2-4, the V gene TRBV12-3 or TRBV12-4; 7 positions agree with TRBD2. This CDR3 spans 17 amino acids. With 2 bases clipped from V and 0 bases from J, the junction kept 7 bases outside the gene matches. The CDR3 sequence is CASSLRGGAIAKNIQYF. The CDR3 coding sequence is TGTGCCAGCAGTTTACGGGGAGGGGCGATAGCCAAAAACATTCAGTACTTC.

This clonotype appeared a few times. The CDR3 nucleotides are TGTGCCACTAGACGCGGCTACGAGCAGTACTTC. Its protein product is CATRRGYEQYF. V and J are TRBV2 and TRBJ2-7; D gene uncertain. V lost 10 bases and J lost 3, with 10 bases in between. The CDR3 consists of 11 residues. CDR1 and CDR2 (germline): SNHLY, FYNNEI.

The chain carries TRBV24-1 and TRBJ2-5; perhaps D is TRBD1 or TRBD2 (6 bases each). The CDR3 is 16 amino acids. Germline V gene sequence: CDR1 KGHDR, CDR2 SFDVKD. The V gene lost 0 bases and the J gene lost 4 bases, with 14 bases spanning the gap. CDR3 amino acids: CATSDLGPRGRETQYF. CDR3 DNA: TGTGCCACCAGTGATTTGGGCCCTCGGGGGCGAGAGACCCAGTACTTC.

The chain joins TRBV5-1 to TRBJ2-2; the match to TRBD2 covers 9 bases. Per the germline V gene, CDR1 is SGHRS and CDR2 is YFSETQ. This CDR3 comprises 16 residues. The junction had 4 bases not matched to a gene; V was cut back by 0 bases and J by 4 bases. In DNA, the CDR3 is TGCGCCAGCAGCTTGGATCCTAGCGGGGTCACCGGGGAGCTGTTTTTT. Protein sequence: CASSLDPSGVTGELFF.

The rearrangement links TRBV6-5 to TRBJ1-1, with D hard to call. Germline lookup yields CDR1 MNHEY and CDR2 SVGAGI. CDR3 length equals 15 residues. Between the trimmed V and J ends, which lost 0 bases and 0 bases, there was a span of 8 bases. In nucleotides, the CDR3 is TGTGCCAGCAGTTACTCGGATATTTTGAACACTGAAGCTTTCTTT. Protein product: CASSYSDILNTEAFF.

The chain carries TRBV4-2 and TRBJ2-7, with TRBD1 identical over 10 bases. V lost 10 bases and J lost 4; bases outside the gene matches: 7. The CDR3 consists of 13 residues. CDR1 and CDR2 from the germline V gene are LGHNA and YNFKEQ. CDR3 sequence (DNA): TGTGCCACCCAAACGGGACAGGGGTACGAGCAGTACTTC. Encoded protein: CATQTGQGYEQYF.

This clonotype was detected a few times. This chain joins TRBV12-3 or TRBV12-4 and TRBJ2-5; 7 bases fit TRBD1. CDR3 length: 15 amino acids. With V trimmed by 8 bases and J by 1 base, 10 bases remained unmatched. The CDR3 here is CASRANTGVQETQYF. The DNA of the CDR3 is TGTGCCAGCCGTGCCAATACAGGGGTCCAAGAGACCCAGTACTTC.

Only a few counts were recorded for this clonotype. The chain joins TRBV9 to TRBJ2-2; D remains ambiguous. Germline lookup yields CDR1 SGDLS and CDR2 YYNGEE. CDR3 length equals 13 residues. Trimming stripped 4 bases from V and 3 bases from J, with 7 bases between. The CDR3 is CASSPWDTGELFF. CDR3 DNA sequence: TGTGCCAGCAGCCCGTGGGACACCGGGGAGCTGTTTTTT.

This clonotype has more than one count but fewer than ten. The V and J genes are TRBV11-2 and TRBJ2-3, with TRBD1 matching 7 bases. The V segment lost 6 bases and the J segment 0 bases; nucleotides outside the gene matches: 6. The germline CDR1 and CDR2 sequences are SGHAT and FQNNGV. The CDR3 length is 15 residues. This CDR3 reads CASRHRTGSTDTQYF. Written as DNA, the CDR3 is TGTGCCAGCAGACACAGGACAGGAAGCACAGATACGCAGTATTTT.

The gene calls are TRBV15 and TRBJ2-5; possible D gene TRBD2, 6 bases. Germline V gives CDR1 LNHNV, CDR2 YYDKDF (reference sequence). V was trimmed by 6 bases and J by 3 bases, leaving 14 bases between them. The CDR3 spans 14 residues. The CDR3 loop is CATSETGGEETQYF. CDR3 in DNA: TGTGCCACCAGTGAAACAGGAGGGGAAGAGACCCAGTACTTC.

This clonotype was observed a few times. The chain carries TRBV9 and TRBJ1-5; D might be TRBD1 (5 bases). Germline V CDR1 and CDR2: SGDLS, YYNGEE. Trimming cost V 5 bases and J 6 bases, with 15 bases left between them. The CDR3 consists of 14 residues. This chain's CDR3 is CASSASGGTQPQHF. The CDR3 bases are TGTGCCAGCAGTGCCTCTGGGGGGACTCAGCCCCAGCATTTT.

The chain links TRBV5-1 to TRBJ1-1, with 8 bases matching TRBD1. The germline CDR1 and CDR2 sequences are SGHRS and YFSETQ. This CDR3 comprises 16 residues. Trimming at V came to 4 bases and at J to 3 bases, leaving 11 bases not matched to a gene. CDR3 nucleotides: TGCGCCAGCAGCCTTTGGACAGGGAGGTGGGACACTGAAGCTTTCTTT. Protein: CASSLWTGRWDTEAFF.

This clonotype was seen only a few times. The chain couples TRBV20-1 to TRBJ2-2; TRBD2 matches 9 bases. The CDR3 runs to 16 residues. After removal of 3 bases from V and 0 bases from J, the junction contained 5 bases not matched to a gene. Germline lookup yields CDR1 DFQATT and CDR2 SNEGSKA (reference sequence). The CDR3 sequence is CSARRGGLTNTGELFF. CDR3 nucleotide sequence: TGCAGTGCTAGGCGGGGGGGCCTTACGAACACCGGGGAGCTGTTTTTT.

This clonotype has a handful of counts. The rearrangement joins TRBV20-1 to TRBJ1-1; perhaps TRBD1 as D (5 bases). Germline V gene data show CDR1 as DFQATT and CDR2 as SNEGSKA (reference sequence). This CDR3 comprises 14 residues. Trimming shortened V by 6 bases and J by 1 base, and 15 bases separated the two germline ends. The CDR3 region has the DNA TGCAGTGCGCCCTCCAGGGCCGGGAACACTGAAGCTTTCTTT. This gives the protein CSAPSRAGNTEAFF.

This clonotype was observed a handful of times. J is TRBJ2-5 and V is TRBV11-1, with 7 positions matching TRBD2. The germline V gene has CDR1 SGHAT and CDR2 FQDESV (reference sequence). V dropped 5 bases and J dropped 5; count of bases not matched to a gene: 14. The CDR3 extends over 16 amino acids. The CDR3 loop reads CASSPRTRAVRETQYF. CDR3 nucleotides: TGTGCCAGCAGCCCCAGGACTAGAGCGGTGAGGGAGACCCAGTACTTC.

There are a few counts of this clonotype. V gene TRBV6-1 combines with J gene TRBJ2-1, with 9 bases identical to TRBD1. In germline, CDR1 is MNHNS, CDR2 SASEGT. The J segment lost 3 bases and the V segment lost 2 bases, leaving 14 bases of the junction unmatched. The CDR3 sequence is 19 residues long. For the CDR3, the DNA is TGTGCCAGCAGTGAAAGGGGGATAGGGACAGGGAGTATCTACAATGAGCAGTTCTTC. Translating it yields CASSERGIGTGSIYNEQFF.

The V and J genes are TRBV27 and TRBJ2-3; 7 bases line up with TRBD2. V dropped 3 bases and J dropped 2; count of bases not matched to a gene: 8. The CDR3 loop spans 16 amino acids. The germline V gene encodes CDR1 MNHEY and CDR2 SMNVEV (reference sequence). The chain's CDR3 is CASSLRDYTTTDTQYF. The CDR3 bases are TGTGCCAGCAGTTTGAGGGACTATACTACCACAGATACGCAGTATTTT.

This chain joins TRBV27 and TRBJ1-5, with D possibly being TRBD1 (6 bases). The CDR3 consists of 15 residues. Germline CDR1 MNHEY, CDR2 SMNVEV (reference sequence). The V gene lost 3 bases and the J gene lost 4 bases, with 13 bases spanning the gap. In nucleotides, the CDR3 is TGTGCCAGCAGTTTCCTCAGGGGTTGGAATCAGCCCCAGCATTTT. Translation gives CASSFLRGWNQPQHF.

The CDR3 sequence is CASSHQGLYSYEQYF. DNA for the CDR3: TGTGCCAGCAGCCACCAAGGACTTTACTCCTACGAGCAGTACTTC. This rearrangement joins TRBV3-1 to TRBJ2-7, with TRBD2 as a possible D gene (5 bases). V lost 3 bases and J lost 0, with 12 bases in between. The CDR3 sequence is 15 residues long. Germline assignment: CDR1 LGHDT and CDR2 YNNKEL (reference sequence).